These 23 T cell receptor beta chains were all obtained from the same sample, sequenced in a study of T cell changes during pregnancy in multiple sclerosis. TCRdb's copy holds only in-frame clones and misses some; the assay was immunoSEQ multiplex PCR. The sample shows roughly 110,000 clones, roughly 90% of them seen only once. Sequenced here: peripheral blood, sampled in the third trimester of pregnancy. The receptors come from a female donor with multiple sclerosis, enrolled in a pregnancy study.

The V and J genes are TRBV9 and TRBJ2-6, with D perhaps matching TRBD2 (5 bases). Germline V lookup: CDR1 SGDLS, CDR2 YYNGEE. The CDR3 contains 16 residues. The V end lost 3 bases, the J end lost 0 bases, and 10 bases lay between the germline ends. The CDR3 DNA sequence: TGTGCCAGCAGCGGACGACGGGACTCTGGGGCCAACGTCCTGACTTTC. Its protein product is CASSGRRDSGANVLTF.

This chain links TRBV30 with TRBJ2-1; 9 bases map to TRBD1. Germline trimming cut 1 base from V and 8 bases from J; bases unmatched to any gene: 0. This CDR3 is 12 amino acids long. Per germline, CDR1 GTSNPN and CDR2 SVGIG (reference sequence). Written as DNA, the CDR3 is TGTGCCTGGAGTGGGACAGGGGATGAGCAGTTCTTC. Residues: CAWSGTGDEQFF.

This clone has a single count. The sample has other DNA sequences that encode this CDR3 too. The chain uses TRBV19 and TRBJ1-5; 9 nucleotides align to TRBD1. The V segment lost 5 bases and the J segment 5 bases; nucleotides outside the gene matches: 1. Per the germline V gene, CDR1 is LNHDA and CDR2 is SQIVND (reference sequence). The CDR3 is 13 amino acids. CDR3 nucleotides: TGTGCCAGTAGTCGACAGGGGGATCAGCCCCAGCATTTT. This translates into CASSRQGDQPQHF. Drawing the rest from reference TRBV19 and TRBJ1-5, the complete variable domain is DGGITQSPKYLFRKEGQNVTLSCEQNLNHDAMYWYRQDPGQGLRLIYYSQIVNDFQKGDIAEGYSVSREKKESFPLTVTSAQKNPTAFYLCASSRQGDQPQHFGDGTRLSIL.

The CDR3 DNA is TGCGCCAGCAGCTTGGCTGTGCTAGCGGGGGGTCTCACCGGGGAGCTGTTTTTT. It translates to CASSLAVLAGGLTGELFF. The chain recombines TRBV5-1 with TRBJ2-2; 11 bases fit TRBD2. This CDR3 comprises 18 residues. The germline gives CDR1 SGHRS, CDR2 YFSETQ. Unmatched junction bases numbered 8, after V lost 0 bases and J lost 4 bases.

CDR3: CASRGQGGANTEAFF. CDR3 nucleotide sequence: TGCGCCAGCAGAGGACAGGGGGGGGCCAACACTGAAGCTTTCTTT. This chain connects TRBV5-1 to TRBJ1-1; TRBD1 matches 10 bases. The junction had 6 bases not matched to a gene; V was cut back by 5 bases and J by 2 bases. Per germline, CDR1 SGHRS and CDR2 YFSETQ. CDR3 length: 15 residues.

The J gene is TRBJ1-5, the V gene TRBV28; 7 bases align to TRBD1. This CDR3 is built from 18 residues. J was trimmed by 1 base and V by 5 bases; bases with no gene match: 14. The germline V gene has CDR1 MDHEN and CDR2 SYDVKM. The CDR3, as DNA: TGTGCCAGCAGTCCCTCCGTGGGGGCAGGGGGAAGCAATCAGCCCCAGCATTTT. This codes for CASSPSVGAGGSNQPQHF.

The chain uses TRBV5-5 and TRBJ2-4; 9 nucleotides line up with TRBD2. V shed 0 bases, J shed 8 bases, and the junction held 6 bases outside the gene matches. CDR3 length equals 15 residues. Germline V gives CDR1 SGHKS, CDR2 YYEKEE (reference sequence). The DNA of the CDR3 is TGTGCCAGCAGCTTGGCGGCGGGAGGGGGGGACATTCAGTACTTC. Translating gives CASSLAAGGGDIQYF.

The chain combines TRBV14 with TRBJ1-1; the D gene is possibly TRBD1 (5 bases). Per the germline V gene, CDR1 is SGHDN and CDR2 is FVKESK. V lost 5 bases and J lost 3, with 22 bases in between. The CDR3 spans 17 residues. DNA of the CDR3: TGTGCCAGCAGCGCCCTTACTGCGGGGGTTGTGGACACTGAAGCTTTCTTT. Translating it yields CASSALTAGVVDTEAFF.

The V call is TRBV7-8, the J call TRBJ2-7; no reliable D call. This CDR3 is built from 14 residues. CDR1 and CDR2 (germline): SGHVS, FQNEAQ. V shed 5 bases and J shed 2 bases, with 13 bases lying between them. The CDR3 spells CASSPTSFPYEQYF. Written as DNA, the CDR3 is TGTGCCAGCAGCCCTACGTCGTTTCCCTACGAGCAGTACTTC.

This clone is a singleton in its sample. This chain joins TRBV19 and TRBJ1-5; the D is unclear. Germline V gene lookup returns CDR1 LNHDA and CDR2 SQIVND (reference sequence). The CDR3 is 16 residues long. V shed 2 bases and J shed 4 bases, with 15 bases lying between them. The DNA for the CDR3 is TGTGCCAGTAGTATAAGCGGCAGCGTTACAAATCAGCCCCAGCATTTT. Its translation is CASSISGSVTNQPQHF.

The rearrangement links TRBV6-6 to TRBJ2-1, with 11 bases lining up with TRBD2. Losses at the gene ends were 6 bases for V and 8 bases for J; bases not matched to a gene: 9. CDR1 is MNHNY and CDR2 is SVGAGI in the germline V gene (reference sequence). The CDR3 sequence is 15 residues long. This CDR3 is CASSTTGTSGDEQFF. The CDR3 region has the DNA TGTGCCAGCAGCACTACCGGGACTAGCGGAGATGAGCAGTTCTTC.

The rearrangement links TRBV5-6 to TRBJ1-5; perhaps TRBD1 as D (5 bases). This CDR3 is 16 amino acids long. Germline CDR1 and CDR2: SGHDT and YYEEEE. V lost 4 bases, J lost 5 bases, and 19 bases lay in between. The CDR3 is CASSPNAGKDDQPQHF. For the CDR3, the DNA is TGTGCCAGCAGCCCCAACGCAGGGAAAGATGATCAGCCCCAGCATTTT.

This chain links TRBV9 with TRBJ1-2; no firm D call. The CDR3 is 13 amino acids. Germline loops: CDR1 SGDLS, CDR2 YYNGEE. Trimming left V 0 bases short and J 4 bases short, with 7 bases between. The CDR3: CASSVGVAYGYTF. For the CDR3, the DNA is TGTGCCAGCAGCGTAGGGGTAGCCTATGGCTACACCTTC.

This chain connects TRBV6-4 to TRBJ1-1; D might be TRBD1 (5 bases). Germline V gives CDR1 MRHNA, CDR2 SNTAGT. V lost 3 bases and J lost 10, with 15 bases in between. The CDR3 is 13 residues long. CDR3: CASSEGPGVGAFF. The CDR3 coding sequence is TGTGCCAGCAGTGAGGGGCCGGGGGTCGGAGCTTTCTTT.

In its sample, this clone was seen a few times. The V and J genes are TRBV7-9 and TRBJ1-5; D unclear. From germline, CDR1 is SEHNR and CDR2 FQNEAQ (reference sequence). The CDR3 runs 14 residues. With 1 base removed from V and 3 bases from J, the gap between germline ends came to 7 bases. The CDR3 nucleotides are TGTGCCAGCAGCTTAGGCGGCGTCAATCAGCCCCAGCATTTT. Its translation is CASSLGGVNQPQHF.

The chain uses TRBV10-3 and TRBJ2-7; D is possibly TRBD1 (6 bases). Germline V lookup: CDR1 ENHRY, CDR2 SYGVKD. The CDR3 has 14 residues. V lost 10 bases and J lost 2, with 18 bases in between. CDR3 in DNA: TGTGCCACCACAGGGCCTTCGCCCGCCTACGAGCAGTACTTC. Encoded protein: CATTGPSPAYEQYF.

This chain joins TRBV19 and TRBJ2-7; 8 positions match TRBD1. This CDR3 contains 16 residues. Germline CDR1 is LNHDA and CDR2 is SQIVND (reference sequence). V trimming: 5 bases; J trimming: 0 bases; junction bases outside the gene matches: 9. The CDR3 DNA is TGTGCCAGTAGTCCGGCGATCGGGACAGGCTCCTACGAGCAGTACTTC. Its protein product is CASSPAIGTGSYEQYF. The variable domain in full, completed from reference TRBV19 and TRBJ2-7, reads DGGITQSPKYLFRKEGQNVTLSCEQNLNHDAMYWYRQDPGQGLRLIYYSQIVNDFQKGDIAEGYSVSREKKESFPLTVTSAQKNPTAFYLCASSPAIGTGSYEQYFGPGTRLTVT.

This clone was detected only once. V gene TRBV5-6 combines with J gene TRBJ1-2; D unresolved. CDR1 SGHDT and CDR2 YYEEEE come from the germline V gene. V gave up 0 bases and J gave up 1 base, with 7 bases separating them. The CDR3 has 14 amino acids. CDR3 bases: TGTGCCAGCAGCTTGGTCGGGGATAACTATGGCTACACCTTC. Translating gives CASSLVGDNYGYTF.

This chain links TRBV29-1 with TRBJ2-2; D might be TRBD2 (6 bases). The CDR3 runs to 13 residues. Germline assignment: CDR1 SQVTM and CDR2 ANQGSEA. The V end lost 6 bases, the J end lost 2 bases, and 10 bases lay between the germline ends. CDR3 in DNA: TGCAGCGTCGACGGGGGTAACACCGGGGAGCTGTTTTTT. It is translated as CSVDGGNTGELFF.

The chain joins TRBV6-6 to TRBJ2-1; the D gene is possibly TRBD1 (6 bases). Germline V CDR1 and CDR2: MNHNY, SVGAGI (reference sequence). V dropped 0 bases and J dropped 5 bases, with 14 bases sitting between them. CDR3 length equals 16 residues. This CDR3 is CASSYSAGDGDNEQFF. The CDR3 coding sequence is TGTGCCAGCAGTTACTCAGCAGGGGATGGTGACAATGAGCAGTTCTTC.

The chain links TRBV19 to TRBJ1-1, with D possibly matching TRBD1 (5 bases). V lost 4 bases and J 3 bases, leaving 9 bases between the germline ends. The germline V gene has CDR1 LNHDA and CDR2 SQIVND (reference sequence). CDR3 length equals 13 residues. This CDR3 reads CASSTQGDTEAFF. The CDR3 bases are TGTGCCAGTAGTACCCAGGGCGACACTGAAGCTTTCTTT. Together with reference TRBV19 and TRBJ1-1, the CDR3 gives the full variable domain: DGGITQSPKYLFRKEGQNVTLSCEQNLNHDAMYWYRQDPGQGLRLIYYSQIVNDFQKGDIAEGYSVSREKKESFPLTVTSAQKNPTAFYLCASSTQGDTEAFFGQGTRLTVV.

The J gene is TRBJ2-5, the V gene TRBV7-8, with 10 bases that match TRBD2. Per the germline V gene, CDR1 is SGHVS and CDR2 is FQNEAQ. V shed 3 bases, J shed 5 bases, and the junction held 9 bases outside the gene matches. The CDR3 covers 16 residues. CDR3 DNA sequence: TGTGCCAGCAGCTTTTGGGCTAGCGGGAGTGGGGAGACCCAGTACTTC. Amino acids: CASSFWASGSGETQYF.

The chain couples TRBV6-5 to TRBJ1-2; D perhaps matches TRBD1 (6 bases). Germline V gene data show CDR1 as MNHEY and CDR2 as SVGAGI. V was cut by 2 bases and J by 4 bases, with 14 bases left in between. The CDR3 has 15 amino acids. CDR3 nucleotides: TGTGCCAGCAGTTACGCAGGGGACCCTCTCTATGGCTACACCTTC. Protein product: CASSYAGDPLYGYTF.